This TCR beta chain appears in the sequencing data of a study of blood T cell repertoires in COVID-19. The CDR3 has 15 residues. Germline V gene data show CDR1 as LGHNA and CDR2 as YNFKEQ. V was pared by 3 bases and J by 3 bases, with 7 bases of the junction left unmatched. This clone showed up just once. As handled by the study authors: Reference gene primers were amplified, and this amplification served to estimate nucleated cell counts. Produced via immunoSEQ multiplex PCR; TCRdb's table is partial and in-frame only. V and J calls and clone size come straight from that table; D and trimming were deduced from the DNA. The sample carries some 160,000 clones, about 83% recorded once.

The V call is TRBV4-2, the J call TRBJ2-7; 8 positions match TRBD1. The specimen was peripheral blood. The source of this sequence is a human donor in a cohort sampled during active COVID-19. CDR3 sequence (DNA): TGTGCCAGCAGCCAGCTCAGGGGGCAAAACTACGAGCAGTACTTC. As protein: CASSQLRGQNYEQYF.